A single sample is the source of the 23 T cell receptor beta chains below, sequenced in a study of cytomegalovirus exposure and HLA in healthy donors. The PCR made use of 60 Vbeta and 13 Jbeta primers. Assay used: immunoSEQ multiplex PCR; TCRdb lists only in-frame clones, some missing. The table has around 200,000 clones, roughly 90% seen once. Material for sequencing was PBMCs. The receptors were gathered from a woman aged 25-40 years in good health and CMV-seronegative.

This chain connects TRBV9 to TRBJ2-1, with TRBD1 matching 8 bases. Germline CDR1 reads SGDLS; CDR2 reads YYNGEE. V shed 2 bases, J shed 7 bases, and the junction held 5 bases outside the gene matches. The CDR3 runs to 14 residues. The CDR3 is CASSVAGGLNEQFF. The CDR3 DNA reads TGTGCCAGCAGCGTTGCAGGGGGCTTGAATGAGCAGTTCTTC.

This chain links TRBV6-5 with TRBJ2-3; TRBD1 matches at 9 bases. The CDR3 spans 15 residues. Trimming cost V 6 bases and J 4 bases; bases outside gene matches: 8. From germline, CDR1 is MNHEY and CDR2 SVGAGI. In DNA form, the CDR3 reads TGTGCCAGCAGCCGCCTGGGACAGGGATCAGATACGCAGTATTTT. Translated, it gives CASSRLGQGSDTQYF.

The rearrangement joins TRBV15 to TRBJ2-7; 10 positions match TRBD1. The J segment lost 5 bases and the V segment lost 5 bases, leaving 15 bases of the junction unmatched. The CDR3 spans 17 residues. The germline V gene encodes CDR1 LNHNV and CDR2 YYDKDF (reference sequence). The CDR3 is CATSSRSRDRGRNEQYF. Here the CDR3 DNA reads TGTGCCACCAGCTCGCGCTCCCGGGACAGGGGACGAAACGAGCAGTACTTC.

The J gene is TRBJ1-1, the V gene TRBV27, with TRBD1 as a possible D gene (6 bases). V shed 5 bases and J shed 5 bases, with 12 bases lying between them. Germline V gene data show CDR1 as MNHEY and CDR2 as SMNVEV (reference sequence). This CDR3 spans 13 amino acids. This chain's CDR3 is CASSATGLTEAFF. The CDR3 region has the DNA TGTGCCAGCAGTGCAACAGGGTTAACTGAAGCTTTCTTT.

This chain joins TRBV28 and TRBJ2-5; D not resolved. Trimming stripped 5 bases from V and 1 base from J, with 11 bases between. The germline V gene has CDR1 MDHEN and CDR2 SYDVKM. The CDR3 runs to 14 residues. CDR3 bases: TGTGCCAGCAGTAGTAACGTACTCCAAGAGACCCAGTACTTC. This gives the protein CASSSNVLQETQYF.

The genes are TRBV13 and TRBJ2-1; D is ambiguous. CDR1 is PRHDT and CDR2 is FYEKMQ in the germline V gene (reference sequence). CDR3 length: 13 amino acids. V dropped 1 base and J dropped 6 bases, with 7 bases sitting between them. CDR3 sequence: CASSLERSNEQFF. CDR3 nucleotides: TGTGCCAGCAGCTTAGAGCGTAGCAATGAGCAGTTCTTC.

The chain combines TRBV6-1 with TRBJ2-7; a weak D match, TRBD2 (6 bases). Germline CDR1 MNHNS, CDR2 SASEGT. This CDR3 is built from 14 residues. Trimming cost V 1 base and J 3 bases, with 10 bases left between them. CDR3 in amino acids: CASSEGGVLYEQYF. The CDR3 nucleotides are TGTGCCAGCAGTGAAGGCGGGGTCCTCTACGAGCAGTACTTC.

This chain uses TRBV5-6 with TRBJ2-5; 7 positions match TRBD1. TRBJ2-7 matches the DNA end more closely, so the J call is doubtful. The germline gives CDR1 SGHDT, CDR2 YYEEEE. This CDR3 spans 15 amino acids. CDR3 protein: CASSLAGQRFYEQYF. DNA for the CDR3: TGTGCCAGCAGCTTGGCGGGACAGAGATTCTACGAGCAGTACTTC.

The rearrangement uses TRBV6-1 and TRBJ2-5; tentatively, D is TRBD1 (7 bases). Near its end, the DNA agrees better with TRBJ2-7, so the J call may be wrong. Germline lookup yields CDR1 MNHNS and CDR2 SASEGT. This CDR3 has 13 residues. In DNA form, the CDR3 reads TGTGCCAGCGTCTGGCCAGGGGGGTACGAGCAGTACTTC. It specifies CASVWPGGYEQYF.

The chain couples TRBV4-2 to TRBJ1-2; D unresolved. The CDR3 spans 16 residues. Deletions cut 3 bases from V and 2 bases from J, with 16 bases between. Germline V gene data show CDR1 as LGHNA and CDR2 as YNFKEQ. CDR3 amino acids: CASSHQGLQGNYGYTF. CDR3 bases: TGTGCCAGCAGCCATCAAGGACTCCAAGGGAACTATGGCTACACCTTC.

V and J are TRBV7-3 and TRBJ2-7, with TRBD1 matching over 9 bases. Trimming took 5 bases from V and 4 from J; bases not matched to a gene: 9. Germline lookup yields CDR1 SGHTA and CDR2 FQGTGA. CDR3 length equals 15 residues. CDR3 bases: TGTGCCAGCAGCATCGGGACAGGGAGGGCATACGAGCAGTACTTC. This encodes CASSIGTGRAYEQYF.

The rearrangement joins TRBV19 to TRBJ2-7, with 10 positions matching TRBD2. Germline CDR1 is LNHDA and CDR2 is SQIVND (reference sequence). Trimming removed 6 bases from V and 0 bases from J; junction bases left unmatched: 5. CDR3 length: 15 residues. CDR3 region: CASRRGTSDSYEQYF. The CDR3 DNA follows: TGTGCCAGTAGGCGAGGGACTAGCGACTCCTACGAGCAGTACTTC.

The chain has TRBV5-1 and TRBJ2-3, with a tentative D call TRBD2 (6 bases). Between the trimmed V and J ends, which lost 4 bases and 3 bases, there was a span of 21 bases. There are 17 residues in the CDR3. In germline, CDR1 is SGHRS, CDR2 YFSETQ. The CDR3 here is CASSNDPGLPVTDTQYF. CDR3 in DNA: TGCGCCAGCAGCAACGACCCGGGACTCCCCGTTACAGATACGCAGTATTTT.

The chain recombines TRBV7-9 with TRBJ2-7; 10 nucleotides match TRBD2. The CDR3 is 14 amino acids. Germline V gene data show CDR1 as SEHNR and CDR2 as FQNEAQ (reference sequence). Trimming at V came to 5 bases and at J to 2 bases, leaving 3 bases not matched to a gene. The CDR3 spells CASSQRGGAYEQYF. Written as DNA, the CDR3 is TGTGCCAGCAGCCAGCGGGGGGGGGCCTACGAGCAGTACTTC. Full variable domain (remainder filled in from reference TRBV7-9 and TRBJ2-7): DTGVSQNPRHKITKRGQNVTFRCDPISEHNRLYWYRQTLGQGPEFLTYFQNEAQLEKSRLLSDRFSAERPKGSFSTLEIQRTEQGDSAMYLCASSQRGGAYEQYFGPGTRLTVT.

This clone has just a few counts. The V and J genes are TRBV7-2 and TRBJ1-1; TRBD1 is a possible D gene (6 bases). The ends were cut back, 4 bases at V and 4 bases at J, with 13 bases in the middle. This CDR3 has 14 residues. Germline CDR1 reads SGHTA; CDR2 reads FQGNSA. The CDR3 nucleotides read TGTGCCAGCAGCTCCCCGGGACAAACCACTGAAGCTTTCTTT. Its translation: CASSSPGQTTEAFF.

V usage is TRBV4-1 and J usage is TRBJ2-1; TRBD1 matches 8 bases. The V gene's germline CDR1 is MGHRA and CDR2 YSYEKL. This CDR3 has 15 amino acids. The V gene end was trimmed by 5 bases and the J gene end by 8 bases; junction bases not matched to a gene: 11. DNA for the CDR3: TGCGCCAGCAGCTCCCCGGGACAGGTTCGGGATGAGCAGTTCTTC. It translates to CASSSPGQVRDEQFF.

This chain joins TRBV13 and TRBJ1-5, with D possibly matching TRBD1 (5 bases). The germline V gene has CDR1 PRHDT and CDR2 FYEKMQ (reference sequence). The CDR3 sequence is 14 residues long. The V and J ends lost 6 bases and 1 base respectively, with 10 bases between them. Here the CDR3 DNA reads TGTGCCAGCAGTCTAGGGGAAAGCAATCAGCCCCAGCATTTT. It encodes CASSLGESNQPQHF.

This sequence joins TRBV11-2 and TRBJ2-1; 8 positions match TRBD2. After removal of 1 base from V and 9 bases from J, the junction contained 2 bases not matched to a gene. CDR1 and CDR2 from the germline V gene are SGHAT and FQNNGV. There are 13 residues in the CDR3. The CDR3 sequence is CASSLAGGFEQFF. CDR3 nucleotides: TGTGCCAGCAGCTTAGCGGGAGGGTTTGAGCAGTTCTTC.

V usage is TRBV5-1 and J usage is TRBJ2-3; 12 nucleotides match TRBD2. Germline V gives CDR1 SGHRS, CDR2 YFSETQ. CDR3 size: 17 residues. The V and J ends lost 1 base and 4 bases, in that order; junction bases with no gene match: 7. The CDR3 region has the DNA TGCGCCAGCAGCTTGAAACTAGCGGGGGGCCCGGCAGATACGCAGTATTTT. Residues: CASSLKLAGGPADTQYF.

The chain employs TRBV10-3 and TRBJ2-1, with D uncertain. The germline V gene has CDR1 ENHRY and CDR2 SYGVKD. V lost 10 bases and J 6 bases, leaving 16 bases between the germline ends. This CDR3 region has 13 residues. CDR3 sequence reads: CATESLVSNEQFF. CDR3 DNA: TGTGCCACCGAGTCTCTAGTCAGCAATGAGCAGTTCTTC.

With respect to this clone: The same CDR3 is also encoded by other DNA sequences in this sample. This chain connects TRBV5-1 to TRBJ1-1, with no clear D. The CDR3 runs 13 residues. The germline gives CDR1 SGHRS, CDR2 YFSETQ. Trimming pared 0 bases from V and 3 bases from J, leaving 6 bases between. In nucleotides, the CDR3 is TGCGCCAGCAGCTTGGCCGGAGACACTGAAGCTTTCTTT. This gives the protein CASSLAGDTEAFF.

The gene calls are TRBV9 and TRBJ2-2, with D uncertain. Trimming pared 1 base from V and 7 bases from J, leaving 5 bases between. This CDR3 spans 12 amino acids. The germline V gene encodes CDR1 SGDLS and CDR2 YYNGEE. This chain's CDR3 is CASSVLDGELFF. CDR3 nucleotides: TGTGCCAGCAGCGTATTAGACGGGGAGCTGTTTTTT.

This clone was seen only once. The J gene is TRBJ2-3, the V gene TRBV13; 10 positions match TRBD1. The CDR3 covers 14 residues. V shed 4 bases, J shed 4 bases, and the junction held 2 bases outside the gene matches. Germline V gene lookup returns CDR1 PRHDT and CDR2 FYEKMQ (reference sequence). The CDR3 region is CASSSTGGADTQYF. The CDR3 region has the DNA TGTGCCAGCAGCTCGACAGGGGGCGCAGATACGCAGTATTTT.